This passage covers 26 T cell receptor beta chains from one sample sequenced in a study of T cell responses to AZD1222 COVID-19 vaccine. This table comes from immunoSEQ multiplex PCR, and its TCRdb copy is limited to in-frame clones, with some not included. The sample includes over 85,000 clones, 86% of them seen just once. The sequenced sample was peripheral blood, obtained on day 0 of AZD1222 vaccination. The receptors come from an adult in good health.

The rearrangement uses TRBV11-2 and TRBJ2-5; D tentatively reads TRBD1 or TRBD2 (6 bases each). This CDR3 is 13 amino acids long. Germline V gene sequence: CDR1 SGHAT, CDR2 FQNNGV. Deletions cut 5 bases from V and 4 bases from J, with 11 bases between. The CDR3 DNA is TGTGCCAGCAGCCAGGGGAGGCGAGAGACCCAGTACTTC. This translates into CASSQGRRETQYF.

V gene TRBV7-2 combines with J gene TRBJ2-7; 8 bases agree with TRBD2. With V trimmed by 2 bases and J by 7 bases, 7 bases remained unmatched. This CDR3 region has 14 residues. Looked up from germline, CDR1 is SGHTA and CDR2 is FQGNSA. The CDR3 spells CASSLSGGAGEQYF. The CDR3 coding sequence is TGTGCCAGCAGCTTAAGCGGGGGCGCAGGGGAGCAGTACTTC.

The chain uses TRBV12-3 or TRBV12-4 and TRBJ1-2; D gene unclear. Trimming pared 2 bases from V and 4 bases from J, leaving 8 bases between. The CDR3 runs to 13 residues. As DNA, the CDR3 is TGTGCCAGCAGTTTAAGGCAGCCCTATGGCTACACCTTC. This translates into CASSLRQPYGYTF.

V gene TRBV28 combines with J gene TRBJ1-1; TRBD1 might be the D (6 bases). The V and J ends lost 5 bases and 8 bases respectively, with 15 bases between them. Germline CDR1 is MDHEN and CDR2 is SYDVKM. CDR3 length equals 13 residues. The CDR3 here is CASSRMGGPEAFF. The CDR3 nucleotides are TGTGCCAGCAGTCGCATGGGGGGGCCCGAAGCTTTCTTT. Using reference TRBV28 and TRBJ1-1 for the parts outside the CDR3, the full variable domain is DVKVTQSSRYLVKRTGEKVFLECVQDMDHENMFWYRQDPGLGLRLIYFSYDVKMKEKGDIPEGYSVSREKKERFSLILESASTNQTSMYLCASSRMGGPEAFFGQGTRLTVV.

The chain employs TRBV18 and TRBJ1-4; TRBD1 might be the D (5 bases). Germline CDR1 is KGHSH and CDR2 is LQKENI. The CDR3 totals 14 residues. Trimming shortened V by 3 bases and J by 5 bases, and 10 bases separated the two germline ends. The CDR3 nucleotides read TGTGCCAGCTCACCCCCGGGGGACAATGAAAAACTGTTTTTT. This gives the protein CASSPPGDNEKLFF.

The rearrangement links TRBV11-2 to TRBJ2-7, with D perhaps matching TRBD1 (5 bases). The V gene's germline CDR1 is SGHAT and CDR2 FQNNGV. V lost 5 bases to trimming and J lost 4 bases, with 24 bases between them. This CDR3 contains 17 residues. CDR3: CASSALKGRSLQYEQYF. CDR3 nucleotides: TGTGCCAGCAGCGCACTTAAGGGGCGTTCTTTACAGTACGAGCAGTACTTC.

The V call is TRBV7-9, the J call TRBJ2-1; weak D call: TRBD1 (7 bases). Germline lookup yields CDR1 SEHNR and CDR2 FQNEAQ (reference sequence). This CDR3 comprises 14 residues. Trimming cost V 5 bases and J 6 bases, with 14 bases left between them. CDR3 coding DNA: TGTGCCAGCAGCGCGGGACAGCCTCCCAATGAGCAGTTCTTC. Protein sequence: CASSAGQPPNEQFF.

This clone was counted a few times. The chain has TRBV15 and TRBJ2-1, with D tentatively TRBD2 (5 bases). CDR1 is LNHNV, CDR2 YYDKDF, per germline (reference sequence). This CDR3 is built from 18 residues. V lost 6 bases, J lost 0 bases, and 21 bases lay in between. For the CDR3, the DNA is TGTGCCACCAGTAACAGTCGGACTCCCGAGACCTCCTACAATGAGCAGTTCTTC. Amino acids: CATSNSRTPETSYNEQFF.

The V and J genes are TRBV6-5 and TRBJ1-6, with D perhaps TRBD1 (6 bases). Looked up from germline, CDR1 is MNHEY and CDR2 is SVGAGI. Trimming took 5 bases from V and 7 from J, leaving 12 bases between them. The length of the CDR3 is 14 residues. The DNA for the CDR3 is TGTGCCAGCAGTCTGACAGGTGAAAATTCACCCCTCCACTTT. It yields the protein CASSLTGENSPLHF.

In this sample, this clone turned up once. The V gene is TRBV10-3, the J gene TRBJ2-1; weak D call: TRBD2 (5 bases). V was cut by 2 bases and J by 9 bases, with 14 bases left in between. The germline CDR1 and CDR2 sequences are ENHRY and SYGVKD. The CDR3 runs 14 residues. CDR3 amino acids: CAISEASLIGEQFF. CDR3 coding DNA: TGTGCCATCAGTGAGGCTAGCTTAATAGGTGAGCAGTTCTTC.

The V gene is TRBV7-9, the J gene TRBJ2-2; tentatively, D is TRBD1 (6 bases). Trimming shortened V by 7 bases and J by 5 bases, and 11 bases separated the two germline ends. The CDR3 sequence is 13 residues long. The V gene's germline CDR1 is SEHNR and CDR2 FQNEAQ (reference sequence). The CDR3 DNA follows: TGTGCCAGCACCCCAACAGGGACCGGGGAGCTGTTTTTT. Its translation is CASTPTGTGELFF.

This clone showed up just once. The chain combines TRBV19 with TRBJ2-6; no definite D call. Germline CDR1 reads LNHDA; CDR2 reads SQIVND (reference sequence). The CDR3 spans 15 residues. The V gene lost 5 bases and the J gene lost 0 bases, with 8 bases spanning the gap. The CDR3 region is CASSPRISGANVLTF. The CDR3, as DNA: TGTGCCAGTAGTCCGAGAATCTCTGGGGCCAACGTCCTGACTTTC.

The genes are TRBV7-8 and TRBJ1-1; weak D call: TRBD1 (5 bases). Germline V gene lookup returns CDR1 SGHVS and CDR2 FQNEAQ. The CDR3 totals 14 residues. V lost 6 bases and J 2 bases, leaving 13 bases between the germline ends. In DNA, the CDR3 is TGTGCCAGCAGTACCCGGGGCTTTAACACTGAAGCTTTCTTT. It yields the protein CASSTRGFNTEAFF.

This chain links TRBV6-1 with TRBJ1-5, with TRBD1 matching 10 bases. There are 15 residues in the CDR3. Trimming removed 1 base from V and 9 bases from J; junction bases left unmatched: 6. Germline-derived CDR1 and CDR2 are MNHNS and SASEGT. The CDR3 DNA sequence: TGTGCCAGCAGTGAAGGACAGGGGGCAGGCAGGCCCCAGCATTTT. Translating gives CASSEGQGAGRPQHF.

CDR3 in amino acids: CASSFGYSNQPQHF. The DNA of the CDR3 is TGTGCCAGCAGTTTTGGGTATAGCAATCAGCCCCAGCATTTT. V usage is TRBV28 and J usage is TRBJ1-5; the D is unclear. V shed 3 bases and J shed 0 bases, with 6 bases lying between them. Per the germline V gene, CDR1 is MDHEN and CDR2 is SYDVKM. The length of the CDR3 is 14 residues.

The chain employs TRBV5-1 and TRBJ1-1; 7 nucleotides match TRBD1. The CDR3 consists of 15 residues. CDR1 and CDR2 from the germline V gene are SGHRS and YFSETQ. V lost 4 bases and J lost 3; bases outside the gene matches: 9. CDR3 coding DNA: TGCGCCAGCAGCCCTTTGACAGGGACGGACACTGAAGCTTTCTTT. This gives the protein CASSPLTGTDTEAFF.

The chain uses TRBV28 and TRBJ2-2; 11 bases match TRBD2. The CDR3 consists of 15 residues. Germline V gene sequence: CDR1 MDHEN, CDR2 SYDVKM. V was clipped by 4 bases and J by 4 bases; unmatched bases: 2. CDR3 residues: CASSSSGGFTGELFF. The CDR3 region has the DNA TGTGCCAGCAGTTCTAGCGGGGGGTTCACCGGGGAGCTGTTTTTT.

V is TRBV9 and J is TRBJ1-5; D unclear. Trimming cost V 1 base and J 5 bases, with 10 bases left between them. Germline V CDR1 and CDR2: SGDLS, YYNGEE. The CDR3 is 14 amino acids. CDR3 sequence (DNA): TGTGCCAGCAGCGTAACACCAGGAGATCAGCCCCAGCATTTT. Residues: CASSVTPGDQPQHF.

The chain is built from TRBV18 and TRBJ2-3; no reliable D call. Between the trimmed V and J ends, which lost 3 bases and 3 bases, there was a span of 10 bases. This CDR3 contains 14 residues. CDR1 and CDR2 from the germline V gene are KGHSH and LQKENI. CDR3 nucleotides: TGTGCCAGCTCACCGCTGGAGATGACAGATACGCAGTATTTT. Amino acid sequence: CASSPLEMTDTQYF. The complete variable domain, with remaining parts taken from reference TRBV18 and TRBJ2-3, reads NAGVMQNPRHLVRRRGQEARLRCSPMKGHSHVYWYRQLPEEGLKFMVYLQKENIIDESGMPKERFSAEFPKEGPSILRIQQVVRGDSAAYFCASSPLEMTDTQYFGPGTRLTVL.

The chain carries TRBV6-6 and TRBJ2-2; possibly TRBD1 or TRBD2 for D (6 bases each). This CDR3 has 16 residues. The germline V gene encodes CDR1 MNHNY and CDR2 SVGAGI (reference sequence). With 8 bases removed from V and 3 bases from J, the gap between germline ends came to 19 bases. The CDR3 sequence is CASDRGDTSDTGELFF. The DNA for the CDR3 is TGTGCCAGCGATAGGGGGGACACCAGTGACACCGGGGAGCTGTTTTTT.

The chain is built from TRBV5-5 and TRBJ1-4, with 8 bases aligning to TRBD1. V dropped 1 base and J dropped 5; count of bases not matched to a gene: 7. The CDR3 length is 16 residues. CDR1 SGHKS and CDR2 YYEKEE come from the germline V gene (reference sequence). The CDR3 sequence is CASSLMAQGGNEKLFF. As DNA, the CDR3 is TGTGCCAGCAGCTTGATGGCACAGGGGGGGAATGAAAAACTGTTTTTT.

This rearrangement joins TRBV19 to TRBJ1-1; D unclear. The V end was cut by 6 bases, the J end by 3 bases, with 14 bases between. This CDR3 spans 14 amino acids. CDR1 LNHDA and CDR2 SQIVND come from the germline V gene (reference sequence). This chain's CDR3 is CASRSWRLDTEAFF. CDR3 in DNA: TGTGCCAGTAGGTCCTGGCGATTGGACACTGAAGCTTTCTTT. The entire variable domain, with the rest obtained from reference TRBV19 and TRBJ1-1, is as follows: DGGITQSPKYLFRKEGQNVTLSCEQNLNHDAMYWYRQDPGQGLRLIYYSQIVNDFQKGDIAEGYSVSREKKESFPLTVTSAQKNPTAFYLCASRSWRLDTEAFFGQGTRLTVV.

This chain uses TRBV12-3 or TRBV12-4 with TRBJ2-5, with D possibly TRBD2 on 6 matching bases. CDR3 size: 12 residues. Trimming cost V 6 bases and J 7 bases, with 12 bases left between them. The CDR3 region is CASRAGKTTQYF. The CDR3 coding sequence is TGTGCCAGCAGGGCGGGAAAAACGACCCAGTACTTC.

The V call is TRBV3-1 (or the pseudogene TRBV3-2), the J call TRBJ1-2, with TRBD1 identical over 10 bases. CDR1 is LGHDT and CDR2 is YNNKEL in the germline V gene (reference sequence). The CDR3 spans 12 residues. With 11 bases clipped from V and 3 bases from J, the junction kept 3 bases outside the gene matches. The CDR3 bases are TGTGCCGCAGGGACAGGGGACTATGGCTACACCTTC. Protein sequence: CAAGTGDYGYTF.

A single count supports this clone. The chain joins TRBV19 to TRBJ1-5; 11 nucleotides match TRBD1. Germline V gene sequence: CDR1 LNHDA, CDR2 SQIVND (reference sequence). V lost 2 bases and J lost 6; bases outside the gene matches: 3. The CDR3 loop spans 15 amino acids. DNA of the CDR3: TGTGCCAGTAGTATACCCGGGACAGGGGGTCAGCCCCAGCATTTT. It is translated as CASSIPGTGGQPQHF.

The rearrangement uses TRBV30 and TRBJ2-7, with D perhaps being TRBD1 or TRBD2 (5 bases each). The CDR3 is 17 amino acids. Germline loops: CDR1 GTSNPN, CDR2 SVGIG (reference sequence). V was pared by 0 bases and J by 3 bases, with 21 bases between. CDR3 loop: CAWSVPRGPPFNYEQYF. CDR3 in DNA: TGTGCCTGGAGTGTACCGAGGGGCCCACCATTTAACTACGAGCAGTACTTC. The complete variable domain, with remaining parts taken from reference TRBV30 and TRBJ2-7, reads SQTIHQWPATLVQPVGSPLSLECTVEGTSNPNLYWYRQAAGRGLQLLFYSVGIGQISSEVPQNLSASRPQDRQFILSSKKLLLSDSGFYLCAWSVPRGPPFNYEQYFGPGTRLTVT.